What follows are 21 T cell receptor beta chains derived from one specimen sequenced in a study of blood T cells in healthy people across ages. Using a J-beta primer mix together with a sample-barcoded 5' primer, a second PCR was run for roughly 6 to 11 cycles. TCRdb itself ran the 5' RACE reads through MiXCR, one entry per CDR3 protein. The table shows about 1.5 million distinct CDR3 sequences, with approximately 43% occurring only once. The sample consisted of blood. The receptors were sampled from a woman under 30 in good health.

This chain connects TRBV29-1 to TRBJ1-2, with TRBD1 as a possible D gene (5 bases). CDR3 length: 13 amino acids. Per germline, CDR1 SQVTM and CDR2 ANQGSEA. Trimming shortened V by 7 bases and J by 4 bases, and 16 bases separated the two germline ends. CDR3: CSAGTGNGYGYTF. DNA of the CDR3: TGCAGCGCAGGGACCGGGAATGGCTATGGCTACACCTTC.

The chain carries TRBV7-9 and TRBJ1-2; 9 bases match TRBD1. The CDR3 length is 15 residues. Germline CDR1 is SEHNR and CDR2 is FQNEAQ (reference sequence). J gave up 7 bases and V 2 bases, and 8 bases lay outside the gene matches. CDR3 region: CASSLRPGQGGGYTF. Here the CDR3 DNA reads TGTGCCAGCAGCTTAAGGCCGGGACAGGGAGGTGGCTACACCTTC.

This clonotype was counted a few times. The J gene is TRBJ2-1, the V gene TRBV12-3 or TRBV12-4, with a tentative D call TRBD2 (6 bases). Deletions cut 2 bases from V and 4 bases from J, with 21 bases between. The CDR3 is 18 residues long. As DNA, the CDR3 is TGTGCCAGCAGTTTATTTCTCCGGGAGTCCCGCTTTTACAATGAGCAGTTCTTC. It translates to CASSLFLRESRFYNEQFF.

J is TRBJ2-1 and V is TRBV11-1; TRBD2 matches 11 bases. J gave up 3 bases and V 6 bases, and 10 bases lay outside the gene matches. Germline V gene lookup returns CDR1 SGHAT and CDR2 FQDESV (reference sequence). The CDR3 totals 17 residues. The CDR3 reads CASSFTSGSNLYNEQFF. In nucleotides, the CDR3 is TGTGCCAGCAGTTTTACTAGCGGGAGCAACCTCTACAATGAGCAGTTCTTC.

With respect to this clonotype: One junction end disagrees with the germline gene, perhaps due to a read error. In DNA form, the CDR3 reads TGTGCCGGCAGGGGCGACAGGAGAGTGTCATATGGCTACACCTTC. Its protein is CAGRGDRRVSYGYTF. The rearrangement joins TRBV7-9 to TRBJ1-2; possibly TRBD1 for D (6 bases). There are 15 residues in the CDR3. From germline, CDR1 is SEHNR and CDR2 FQNEAQ (reference sequence).

This clonotype was counted only a few times. V gene TRBV12-5 combines with J gene TRBJ2-3, with D possibly being TRBD1 or TRBD2 (7 bases each). The V gene's germline CDR1 is LGHNT and CDR2 FRNRAP. This CDR3 has 19 amino acids. Trimming shortened V by 8 bases and J by 0 bases, and 27 bases separated the two germline ends. DNA of the CDR3: TGTGCTAGTTCCAAGGGGGGGACCGCCACAGGGGTTAGCACAGATACGCAGTATTTT. It translates to CASSKGGTATGVSTDTQYF.

This clonotype was seen at least ten times. The gene calls are TRBV12-3 or TRBV12-4 and TRBJ2-5; a weak D match, TRBD2 (6 bases). CDR3 length: 15 amino acids. The V gene lost 4 bases and the J gene lost 2 bases, with 14 bases spanning the gap. The CDR3 here is CASSSPPGGQETQYF. The CDR3 DNA follows: TGTGCCAGCAGTTCTCCCCCCGGAGGGCAAGAGACCCAGTACTTC.

This clonotype was seen ten or more times. The rearrangement uses TRBV7-6 and TRBJ1-4; 7 nucleotides match TRBD1. CDR1 is SGHVS, CDR2 FNYEAQ, per germline. After removal of 5 bases from V and 4 bases from J, the junction contained 7 bases not matched to a gene. This CDR3 is 15 amino acids long. DNA for the CDR3: TGTGCCAGCAGCCTTGACAGGGCATTTAATGAAAAACTGTTTTTT. Translating gives CASSLDRAFNEKLFF.

V gene TRBV4-1 combines with J gene TRBJ1-4; no firm D call. The V end was cut by 0 bases, the J end by 4 bases, with 9 bases between. CDR3 size: 15 residues. The germline V gene encodes CDR1 MGHRA and CDR2 YSYEKL. In nucleotides, the CDR3 is TGCGCCAGCAGCCAAGAATGGCAAGATAATGAAAAACTGTTTTTT. This encodes CASSQEWQDNEKLFF.

The rearrangement uses TRBV4-1 and TRBJ2-7, with D tentatively TRBD2 (7 bases). The germline V gene has CDR1 MGHRA and CDR2 YSYEKL. The V end was cut by 1 base, the J end by 1 base, with 11 bases between. The CDR3 loop spans 15 amino acids. The CDR3 DNA sequence: TGCGCCAGCAGCCAAGGCGGGGGCAATTCCTACGAGCAGTACTTC. This translates into CASSQGGGNSYEQYF.

This clonotype has only a few counts. The chain links TRBV7-2 to TRBJ2-7; 9 nucleotides match TRBD2. V lost 2 bases and J lost 6; bases outside the gene matches: 5. This CDR3 region has 14 residues. CDR1 is SGHTA and CDR2 is FQGNSA in the germline V gene. CDR3 DNA: TGTGCCAGCAGCTTATGGACTAGCGCTATCGAGCAGTACTTC. The encoded protein is CASSLWTSAIEQYF.

The sample holds a few counts of this clonotype. This chain's CDR3 is CASTSSGRSYEQYF. CDR3 DNA sequence: TGTGCCAGCACCTCTAGCGGGAGGTCCTACGAGCAGTACTTC. The chain carries TRBV27 and TRBJ2-7, with TRBD2 matching over 11 bases. This CDR3 comprises 14 residues. With V trimmed by 7 bases and J by 1 base, 3 bases remained unmatched. The germline V gene encodes CDR1 MNHEY and CDR2 SMNVEV (reference sequence).

The V call is TRBV28, the J call TRBJ1-2; TRBD1 aligns across 8 bases. The CDR3 totals 12 residues. Germline V gene sequence: CDR1 MDHEN, CDR2 SYDVKM. The ends lost 10 bases at V and 4 bases at J; junction bases unmatched: 5. CDR3 sequence: CATDRDTYGYTF. The CDR3 DNA reads TGTGCCACGGACAGGGATACCTATGGCTACACCTTC.

In this sample, this clonotype turned up a few times. V is TRBV15 and J is TRBJ1-1; no clear D. The V gene lost 3 bases and the J gene lost 4 bases, with 6 bases spanning the gap. This CDR3 has 12 amino acids. The germline V gene has CDR1 LNHNV and CDR2 YYDKDF (reference sequence). CDR3 DNA sequence: TGTGCCACCAGCAGTACGGGCACTGAAGCTTTCTTT. It codes for CATSSTGTEAFF.

The rearrangement links TRBV10-3 to TRBJ2-1; perhaps D is TRBD1 or TRBD2 (6 bases each). The germline V gene has CDR1 ENHRY and CDR2 SYGVKD. The CDR3 length is 14 residues. V was trimmed by 8 bases and J by 10 bases, leaving 21 bases between them. The CDR3 spells CAIGTQDRRGEQFF. The CDR3 DNA reads TGTGCCATCGGAACCCAAGACAGGCGGGGCGAGCAGTTCTTC.

This clonotype appeared a few times. The chain links TRBV7-6 to TRBJ2-3; 12 positions agree with TRBD2. This CDR3 is built from 19 residues. After removal of 0 bases from V and 4 bases from J, the junction contained 11 bases not matched to a gene. Germline V gene lookup returns CDR1 SGHVS and CDR2 FNYEAQ. The CDR3 region is CASSLAPPGLAGPADTQYF. The CDR3 region has the DNA TGTGCCAGCAGCTTAGCCCCCCCCGGACTAGCGGGGCCTGCAGATACGCAGTATTTT.

The genes are TRBV10-3 and TRBJ2-7, with D hard to call. The CDR3 covers 13 residues. Germline values: CDR1 ENHRY, CDR2 SYGVKD. The V end was cut by 3 bases, the J end by 7 bases, with 13 bases between. In nucleotides, the CDR3 is TGTGCCATCAGTGACCAGAATTACAATGAGCAGTACTTC. It is translated as CAISDQNYNEQYF.

At least ten counts were recorded for this clonotype. J is TRBJ2-1 and V is TRBV11-3; TRBD2 matches 7 bases. Germline loops: CDR1 SGHNT, CDR2 YENEEA. V shed 2 bases, J shed 6 bases, and the junction held 4 bases outside the gene matches. The CDR3 has 14 residues. In DNA form, the CDR3 reads TGTGCCAGCAGCTTACTGGCGGGAGTCAATGAGCAGTTCTTC. Translating gives CASSLLAGVNEQFF.

With regard to this clonotype: Being one base from a much bigger clone, this may be a read error. This chain links TRBV19 with TRBJ1-5; no reliable D call. The germline V gene encodes CDR1 LNHDA and CDR2 SQIVND (reference sequence). This CDR3 spans 13 amino acids. Here the CDR3 reads CACSIAKIQPQHF. The DNA for the CDR3 is TGTGCCTGTAGTATCGCGAAGATACAGCCCCAGCATTTT.

This chain joins TRBV28 and TRBJ2-1; TRBD2 might be the D (6 bases). Germline assignment: CDR1 MDHEN and CDR2 SYDVKM. V gave up 6 bases and J gave up 11 bases, with 14 bases separating them. The CDR3 contains 12 residues. The DNA of the CDR3 is TGTGCCAGCAGCTCAAGCGGGCGACAGCAGTTCTTC. Protein product: CASSSSGRQQFF.

This clonotype was seen a few times. This CDR3 is CATGIHENIQYF. CDR3 coding DNA: TGTGCCACCGGGATACACGAAAACATTCAGTACTTC. The rearrangement links TRBV2 to TRBJ2-4, with TRBD2 as a possible D gene (5 bases). The CDR3 runs 12 residues. Trimming took off 10 bases at V and 5 bases at J, with 12 bases between the two ends. CDR1 SNHLY and CDR2 FYNNEI come from the germline V gene.